This T cell receptor (beta chain) was captured by sequencing in a study of T cells in women clearing cervical HPV infection. TCRdb keeps only in-frame clones here, not all; method: immunoSEQ multiplex PCR. Its table lists around 39,000 clones. From germline, CDR1 is SNHLY and CDR2 FYNNEI. This CDR3 has 13 residues. In the case of this clone: The sequence runs out 3 residues before the end of the CDR3; the remainder is reconstructed from the germline J gene.

This TCR came from a woman between 18 and 75 years old with a cervical HPV16 infection that either progressed to CIN3+ or cleared (not recorded which). The sample taken for sequencing was blood buffy coat. The gene calls are TRBV2 and TRBJ2-3, with 7 bases lining up with TRBD1. The CDR3 protein is CASSSTGVETQYF. The DNA read from the CDR3 is TGTGCCAGCAGTTCTACAGGGGTGGAGACG. The full variable domain, its missing parts supplied by reference TRBV2 and TRBJ2-3, is EPEVTQTPSHQVTQMGQEVILRCVPISNHLYFYWYRQILGQKVEFLVSFYNNEISEKSEIFDDQFSVERPDGSNFTLKIRSTKLEDSAMYFCASSSTGVETQYFGPGTRLTVL.